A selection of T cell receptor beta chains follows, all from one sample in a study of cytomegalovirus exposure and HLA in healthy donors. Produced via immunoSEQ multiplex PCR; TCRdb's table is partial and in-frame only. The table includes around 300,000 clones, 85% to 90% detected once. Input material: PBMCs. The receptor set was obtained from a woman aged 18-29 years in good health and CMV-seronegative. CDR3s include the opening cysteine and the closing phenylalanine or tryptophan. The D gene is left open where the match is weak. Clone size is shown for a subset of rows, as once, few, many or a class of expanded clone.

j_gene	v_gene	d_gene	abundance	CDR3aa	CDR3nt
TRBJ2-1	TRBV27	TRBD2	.	CASSPLIGLAGDEQFF	TGTGCCAGCAGCCCCCTTATAGGGCTAGCGGGAGATGAGCAGTTCTTC
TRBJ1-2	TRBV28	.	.	CASSGGALWYGYTF	TGTGCCAGCAGTGGTGGGGCCCTTTGGTATGGCTACACCTTC
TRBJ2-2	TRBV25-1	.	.	CASSESGNGELFF	TGTGCCAGCAGTGAATCAGGGAACGGGGAGCTGTTTTTT
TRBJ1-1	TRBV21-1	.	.	CASSKCEGLNTEAFF	TGTGCCAGCAGCAAATGTGAGGGCTTGAACACTGAAGCTTTCTTT
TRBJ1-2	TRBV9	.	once	CASSPTGAQGGYTF	TGTGCCAGCAGCCCGACAGGAGCGCAGGGGGGCTACACCTTC
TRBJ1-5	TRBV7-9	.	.	CASSLLGVNQPQHF	TGTGCCAGCAGCTTACTCGGGGTCAATCAGCCCCAGCATTTT
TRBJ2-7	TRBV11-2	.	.	CASSINPGTPAYEQYF	TGTGCCAGCAGCATAAATCCCGGGACACCGGCCTACGAGCAGTACTTC
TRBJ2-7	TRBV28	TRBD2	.	CASSPTLGLAWEQYF	TGTGCCAGCAGCCCCACGTTGGGACTAGCCTGGGAGCAGTACTTC
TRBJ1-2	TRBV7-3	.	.	CASSPHPDSQGYTF	TGTGCCAGCAGCCCCCACCCCGACTCGCAGGGCTACACCTTC
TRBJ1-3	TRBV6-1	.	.	CASITGNGNTIYF	TGTGCCAGCATCACCGGTAATGGAAACACCATATATTTT
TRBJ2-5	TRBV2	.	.	CASSGAAGRIGTQYF	TGTGCCAGCAGTGGGGCCGCTGGGAGAATAGGGACCCAGTACTTC
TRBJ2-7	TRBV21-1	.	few	CASSHKSYEQYF	TGTGCCAGCAGCCATAAGAGCTACGAGCAGTACTTC
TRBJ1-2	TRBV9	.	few	CASSGSELDGYTF	TGTGCCAGCAGCGGCTCCGAGTTAGATGGCTACACCTTC
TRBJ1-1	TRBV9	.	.	CASSVGPSLQAWEAFF	TGTGCCAGCAGCGTAGGTCCCTCTCTCCAAGCGTGGGAAGCTTTCTTT
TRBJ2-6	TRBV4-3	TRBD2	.	CASSPLAGGALGLGANVLTF	TGCGCCAGCAGCCCACTAGCGGGAGGGGCATTGGGTCTGGGGGCCAACGTCCTGACTTTC
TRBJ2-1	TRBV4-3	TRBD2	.	CASSRRLAGGSNEQFF	TGCGCCAGCAGCCGTCGTCTAGCGGGAGGATCCAATGAGCAGTTCTTC
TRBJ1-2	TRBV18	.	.	CASSPRGGPYGYTF	TGTGCCAGCTCACCGAGGGGGGGACCCTATGGCTACACCTTC
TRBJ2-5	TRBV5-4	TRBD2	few	CASSFSGGVGKETQYF	TGTGCCAGCAGCTTTAGCGGGGGGGTGGGGAAAGAGACCCAGTACTTC
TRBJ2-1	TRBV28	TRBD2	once	CASSLRAREGRGEQFF	TGTGCCAGCAGTTTAAGAGCGCGGGAGGGCCGAGGGGAGCAGTTCTTC
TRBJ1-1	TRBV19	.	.	CASSTLGRGGTEAFF	TGTGCCAGTAGTACACTGGGACGGGGAGGCACTGAAGCTTTCTTT
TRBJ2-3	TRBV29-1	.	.	CSVGAIVEDTQYF	TGCAGCGTTGGTGCCATCGTAGAAGATACGCAGTATTTT
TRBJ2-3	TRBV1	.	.	CTSSQDIPGRLAGVLRPPTDTQYF	TGCACCAGCAGCCAAGATATCCCGGGGAGACTAGCGGGAGTTTTGAGGCCCCCCACAGATACGCAGTATTTT
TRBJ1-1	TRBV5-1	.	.	CASSSVGGRIVSEAFF	TGCGCCAGCAGCTCCGTCGGGGGGCGCATAGTCAGTGAAGCTTTCTTT
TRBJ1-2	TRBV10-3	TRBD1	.	CATQDRADYGYTF	TGTGCCACCCAGGACAGGGCAGACTATGGCTACACCTTC
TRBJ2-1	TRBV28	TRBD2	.	CASIGGSGSYNEQFF	TGTGCCAGCATCGGCGGGAGCGGATCCTACAATGAGCAGTTCTTC
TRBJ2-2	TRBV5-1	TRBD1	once	CASSLGQGASGELFF	TGCGCCAGCAGCTTGGGGCAGGGGGCCAGCGGGGAGCTGTTTTTT
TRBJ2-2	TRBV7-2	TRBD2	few	CASSMVAGAGTGELFF	TGTGCCAGCAGCATGGTAGCGGGAGCTGGCACCGGGGAGCTGTTTTTT
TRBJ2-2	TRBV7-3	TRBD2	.	CASSSRGLAGVPGELFF	TGTGCCAGCAGCTCCCGGGGACTAGCGGGAGTGCCCGGGGAGCTGTTTTTT
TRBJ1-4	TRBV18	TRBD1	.	CASSGDSATNEKLFF	TGTGCCAGCTCAGGGGACAGTGCAACTAATGAAAAACTGTTTTTT
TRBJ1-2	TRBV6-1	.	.	CASSELGGFYGYTF	TGTGCCAGCAGTGAACTGGGGGGGTTCTATGGCTACACCTTC
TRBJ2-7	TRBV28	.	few	CASSSAYEQYF	TGTGCCAGCAGTTCTGCCTACGAGCAGTACTTC
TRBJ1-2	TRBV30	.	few	CARDQGDVYGYTF	TGTGCCCGAGATCAGGGTGATGTGTATGGCTACACCTTC
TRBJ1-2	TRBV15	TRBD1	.	CATSDRTGSGYGYTF	TGTGCCACCAGCGACCGGACAGGGTCGGGCTATGGCTACACCTTC
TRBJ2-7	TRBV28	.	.	CASSLLRFGEDEQYF	TGTGCCAGCAGTTTGTTGAGGTTTGGAGAAGACGAGCAGTACTTC
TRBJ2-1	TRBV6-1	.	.	CASRSAYNEQFF	TGTGCCAGCCGCTCGGCCTACAATGAGCAGTTCTTC
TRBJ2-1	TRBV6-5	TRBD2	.	CASGIGREGNEQFF	TGTGCCTCGGGGATTGGGCGGGAGGGTAATGAGCAGTTCTTC
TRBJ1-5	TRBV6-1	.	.	CASSGQGISNQPQHF	TGTGCCAGCAGTGGGCAGGGGATTAGCAATCAGCCCCAGCATTTT
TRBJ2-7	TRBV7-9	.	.	CASSLASGSGEQYF	TGTGCCAGCAGCTTAGCGTCCGGGTCGGGGGAGCAGTACTTC
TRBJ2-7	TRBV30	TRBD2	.	CASSRLADPYEQYF	TGTGCCTCAAGCCGGCTAGCGGACCCCTACGAGCAGTACTTC
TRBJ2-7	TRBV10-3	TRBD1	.	CAIRAGTGDYEQYF	TGTGCCATCAGAGCCGGGACAGGAGATTACGAGCAGTACTTC
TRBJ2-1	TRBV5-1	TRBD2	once	CASSLLFSGGSSYNEQFF	TGCGCCAGCAGCTTGTTGTTTTCTGGCGGGAGCTCCTACAATGAGCAGTTCTTC
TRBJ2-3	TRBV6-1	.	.	CASIVGPGGTDTQYF	TGTGCCAGCATAGTAGGGCCAGGGGGCACAGATACGCAGTATTTT
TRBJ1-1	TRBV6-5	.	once	CASSQARNTEAFF	TGTGCCAGTAGCCAAGCACGGAACACTGAAGCTTTCTTT
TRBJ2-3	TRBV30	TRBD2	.	CAWSPLTSGIGDTQYF	TGTGCCTGGAGCCCCCTAACTAGCGGGATAGGTGATACGCAGTATTTT
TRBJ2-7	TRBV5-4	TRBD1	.	CASSLAPDRDHEQYF	TGTGCCAGCAGCTTGGCCCCAGACAGGGACCACGAGCAGTACTTC
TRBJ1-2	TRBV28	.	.	CASSLWPRDNGYTF	TGTGCCAGCAGTTTATGGCCGAGGGATAATGGCTACACCTTC
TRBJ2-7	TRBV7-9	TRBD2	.	CASSPRETSGQYYEQYF	TGTGCCAGCAGCCCGCGGGAGACTAGCGGACAGTACTACGAGCAGTACTTC
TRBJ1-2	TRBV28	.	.	CASSIQTGYGYTF	TGTGCCAGCAGTATCCAAACAGGGTATGGCTACACCTTC
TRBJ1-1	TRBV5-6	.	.	CASSSLDRTVTEAFF	TGTGCCAGCAGCTCCCTCGACAGGACGGTTACTGAAGCTTTCTTT
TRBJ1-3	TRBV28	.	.	CASGGGAGNTIYF	TGTGCCAGCGGAGGGGGGGCCGGAAACACCATATATTTT
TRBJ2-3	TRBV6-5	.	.	CASSYARTVSTDTQYF	TGTGCCAGCAGTTATGCCCGGACAGTGAGCACAGATACGCAGTATTTT
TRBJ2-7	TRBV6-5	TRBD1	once	CASSYGTGSPYEQYF	TGTGCCAGCAGTTACGGGACAGGGTCTCCCTACGAGCAGTACTTC
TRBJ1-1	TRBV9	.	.	CASSVGPGDNTEAFF	TGTGCCAGCAGCGTAGGTCCAGGGGATAACACTGAAGCTTTCTTT